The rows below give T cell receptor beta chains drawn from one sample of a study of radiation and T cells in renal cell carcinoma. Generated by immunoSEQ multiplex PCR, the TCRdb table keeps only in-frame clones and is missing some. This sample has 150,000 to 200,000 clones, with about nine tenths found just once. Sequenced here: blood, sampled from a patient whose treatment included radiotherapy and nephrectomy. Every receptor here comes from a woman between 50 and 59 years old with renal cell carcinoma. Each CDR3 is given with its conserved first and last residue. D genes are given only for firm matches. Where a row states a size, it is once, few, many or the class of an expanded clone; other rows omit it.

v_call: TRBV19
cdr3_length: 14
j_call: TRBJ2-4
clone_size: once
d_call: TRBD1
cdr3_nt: TGTGCCAGTAGTCCGGGACAGGGTCAAAACATTCAGTACTTC
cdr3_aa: CASSPGQGQNIQYF

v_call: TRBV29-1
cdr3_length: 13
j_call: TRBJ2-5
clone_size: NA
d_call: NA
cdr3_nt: TGCAGCGTTGAGCAGCTTCAAGGGGAGACCCAGTACTTC
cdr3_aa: CSVEQLQGETQYF

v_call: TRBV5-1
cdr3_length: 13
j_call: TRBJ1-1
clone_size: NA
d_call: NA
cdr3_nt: TGCGCCAGCAGCTTGATCGGGGCAACTGAAGCTTTCTTT
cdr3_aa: CASSLIGATEAFF

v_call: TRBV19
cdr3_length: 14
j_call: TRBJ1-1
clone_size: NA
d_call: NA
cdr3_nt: TGTGCCAGTATGGGGGGACCTTTGAACACTGAAGCTTTCTTT
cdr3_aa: CASMGGPLNTEAFF

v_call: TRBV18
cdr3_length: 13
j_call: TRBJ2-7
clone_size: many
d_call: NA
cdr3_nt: TGTGCCAGCTCACCACCAAATTCCAACGAGCAGTACTTC
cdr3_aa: CASSPPNSNEQYF

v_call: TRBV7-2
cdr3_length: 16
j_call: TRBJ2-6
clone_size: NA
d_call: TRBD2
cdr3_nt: TGTGCCAGCAGCTTAGGACTAGCGTCTGGGGCCAACGTCCTGACTTTC
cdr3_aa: CASSLGLASGANVLTF

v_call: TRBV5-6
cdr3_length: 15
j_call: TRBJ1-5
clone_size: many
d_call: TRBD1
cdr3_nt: TGTGCCAGCAGCTCTTGGGACAGAAGCAATCAGCCCCAGCATTTT
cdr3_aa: CASSSWDRSNQPQHF

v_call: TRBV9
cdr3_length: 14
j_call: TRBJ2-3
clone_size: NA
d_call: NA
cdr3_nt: TGTGCCAGCAGCCTGGGTCCGAGCACAGATACGCAGTATTTT
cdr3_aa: CASSLGPSTDTQYF

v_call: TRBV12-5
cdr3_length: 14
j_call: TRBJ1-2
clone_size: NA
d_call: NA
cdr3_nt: TGTGCTAGTGGTCAACGGGACGGAACCTATGGCTACACCTTC
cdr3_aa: CASGQRDGTYGYTF

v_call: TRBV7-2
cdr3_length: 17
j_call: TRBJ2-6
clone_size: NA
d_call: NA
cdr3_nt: TGTGCCAGCAGCCCCTGGTGGGGAAGCTCTGGGGCCAACGTCCTGACTTTC
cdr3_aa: CASSPWWGSSGANVLTF

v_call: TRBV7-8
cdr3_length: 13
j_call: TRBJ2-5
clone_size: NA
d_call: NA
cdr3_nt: TGTGCCAGCAGCTTAAGCCCGGGGGAGACCCAGTACTTC
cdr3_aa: CASSLSPGETQYF

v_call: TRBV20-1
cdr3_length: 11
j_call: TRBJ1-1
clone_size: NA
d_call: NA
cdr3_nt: TGCAGTGCGGGCTACAACACTGAAGCTTTCTTT
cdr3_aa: CSAGYNTEAFF

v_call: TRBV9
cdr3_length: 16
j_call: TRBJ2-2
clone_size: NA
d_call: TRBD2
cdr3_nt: TGTGCCAGCAGCTGGGGGACTAGCGGTGTTACCGGGGAGCTGTTTTTT
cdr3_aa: CASSWGTSGVTGELFF

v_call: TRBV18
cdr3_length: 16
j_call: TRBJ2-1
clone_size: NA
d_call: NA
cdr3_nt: TGTGCCAGCTCACCACCCAATGCCAGCTCCTACAATGAGCAGTTCTTC
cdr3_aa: CASSPPNASSYNEQFF

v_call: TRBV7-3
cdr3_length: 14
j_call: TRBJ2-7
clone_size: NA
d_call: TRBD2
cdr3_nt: TGTGCCAGCAGCCCAGTCGCGGGGGGCGGCGAGCAGTACTTC
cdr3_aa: CASSPVAGGGEQYF

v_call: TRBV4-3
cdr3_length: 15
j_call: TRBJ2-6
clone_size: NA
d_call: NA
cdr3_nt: TGCGCCAGCAGCCGGGTGTACGCTGGGGCCAACGTCCTGACTTTC
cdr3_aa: CASSRVYAGANVLTF

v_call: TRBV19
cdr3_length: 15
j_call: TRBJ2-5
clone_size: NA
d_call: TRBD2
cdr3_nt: TGTGCCAGTAGTGAGCGGGGGGGCCGTGAAGAGACCCAGTACTTC
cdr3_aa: CASSERGGREETQYF

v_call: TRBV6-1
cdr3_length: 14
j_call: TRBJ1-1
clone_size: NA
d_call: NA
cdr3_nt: TGTGCCAGCAGTGAAGGACTAGCGAACACTGAAGCTTTCTTT
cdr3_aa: CASSEGLANTEAFF

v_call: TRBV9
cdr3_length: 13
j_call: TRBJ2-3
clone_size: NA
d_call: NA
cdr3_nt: TGTGCCAGCAGCGGGGCGGGACGGGTAACGCAGTATTTT
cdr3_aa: CASSGAGRVTQYF

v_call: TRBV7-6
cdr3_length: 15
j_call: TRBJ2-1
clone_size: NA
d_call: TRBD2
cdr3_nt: TGTGCCAGCAGCTTATCAGCGGGGGACCTCAATGAGCAGTTCTTC
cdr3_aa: CASSLSAGDLNEQFF

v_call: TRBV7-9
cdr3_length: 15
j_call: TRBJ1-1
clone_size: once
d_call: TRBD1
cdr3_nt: TGTGCCAGCAGGGACAGGGGCGGTATGAACACTGAAGCTTTCTTT
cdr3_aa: CASRDRGGMNTEAFF

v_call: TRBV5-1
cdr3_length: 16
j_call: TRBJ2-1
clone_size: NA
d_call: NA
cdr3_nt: TGCGCCAGCAGCTTCCTACAAGGTGGGGGCTACAATGAGCAGTTCTTC
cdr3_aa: CASSFLQGGGYNEQFF

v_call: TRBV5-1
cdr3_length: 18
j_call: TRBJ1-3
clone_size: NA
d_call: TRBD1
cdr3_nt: TGCGCCAGCAGCTTGACCCGAGGGACAGGGTCGGTCGGAAACACCATATATTTT
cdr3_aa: CASSLTRGTGSVGNTIYF

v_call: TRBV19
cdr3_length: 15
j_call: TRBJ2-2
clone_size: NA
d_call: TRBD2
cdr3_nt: TGTGCCAGTAGTACGGGACTAGTAGTGTCCGGGGAGCTGTTTTTT
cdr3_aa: CASSTGLVVSGELFF

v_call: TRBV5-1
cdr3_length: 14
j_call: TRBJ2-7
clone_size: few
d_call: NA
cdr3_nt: TGCGCCAGCAGCGAACAGGCGAACTCCTACGAGCAGTACTTC
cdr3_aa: CASSEQANSYEQYF

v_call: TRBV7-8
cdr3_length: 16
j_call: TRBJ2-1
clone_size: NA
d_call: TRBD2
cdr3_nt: TGTGCCAGCAGCCCTACCCACCGGGGGGCCTACAATGAGCAGTTCTTC
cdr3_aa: CASSPTHRGAYNEQFF

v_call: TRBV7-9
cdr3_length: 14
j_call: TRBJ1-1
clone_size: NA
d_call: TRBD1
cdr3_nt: TGTGCCAGCAGCCCGGGACAGACGAACACTGAAGCTTTCTTT
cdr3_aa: CASSPGQTNTEAFF

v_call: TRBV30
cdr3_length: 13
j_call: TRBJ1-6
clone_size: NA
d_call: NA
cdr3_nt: TGTGCCTGGGGTGGGGGGGCCCATTCACCCCTCCACTTT
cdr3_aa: CAWGGGAHSPLHF

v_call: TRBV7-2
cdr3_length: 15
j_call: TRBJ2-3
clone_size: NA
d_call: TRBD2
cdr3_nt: TGTGCCAGCAGCGTTCCGCGGGAGTCCCTGGATACGCAGTATTTT
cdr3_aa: CASSVPRESLDTQYF

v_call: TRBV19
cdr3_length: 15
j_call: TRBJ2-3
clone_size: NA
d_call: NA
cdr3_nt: TGTGCCAGTAGTAAGGTCTTAGCTAGCACAGATACGCAGTATTTT
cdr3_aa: CASSKVLASTDTQYF

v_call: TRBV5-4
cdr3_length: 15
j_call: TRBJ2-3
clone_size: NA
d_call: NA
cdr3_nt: TGTGCCAGCACCCCCCAGGGGGGGGTACGAGATACGCAGTATTTT
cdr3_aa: CASTPQGGVRDTQYF

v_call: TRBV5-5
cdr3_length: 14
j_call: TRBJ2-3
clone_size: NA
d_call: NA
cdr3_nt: TGTGCCAGCAGCTCCAGGGCTAGCACAGATACGCAGTATTTT
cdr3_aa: CASSSRASTDTQYF

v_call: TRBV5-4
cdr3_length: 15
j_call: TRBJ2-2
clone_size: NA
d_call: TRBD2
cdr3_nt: TGTGCCAGCAGCTCGGGGGGGGACTACACCGGGGAGCTGTTTTTT
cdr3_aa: CASSSGGDYTGELFF

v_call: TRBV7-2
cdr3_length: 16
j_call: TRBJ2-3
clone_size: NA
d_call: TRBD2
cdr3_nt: TGTGCCAGCAGCCCCTGGACTAGCGGGGACACAGATACGCAGTATTTT
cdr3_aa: CASSPWTSGDTDTQYF

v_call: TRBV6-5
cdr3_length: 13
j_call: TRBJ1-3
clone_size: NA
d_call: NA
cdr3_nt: TGTGCCAGCAGCCCCCAAGCTCGAAACACCATATATTTT
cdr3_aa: CASSPQARNTIYF

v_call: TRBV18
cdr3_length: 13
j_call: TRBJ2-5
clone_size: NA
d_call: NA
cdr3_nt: TGTGCCAGCTCACCATTACAGCGAGAGACCCAGTACTTC
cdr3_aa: CASSPLQRETQYF

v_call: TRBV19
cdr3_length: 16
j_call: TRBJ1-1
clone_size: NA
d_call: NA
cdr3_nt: TGTGCCAGTAGTATAGATAGTCGGATTTGGGGTACTGAAGCTTTCTTT
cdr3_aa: CASSIDSRIWGTEAFF

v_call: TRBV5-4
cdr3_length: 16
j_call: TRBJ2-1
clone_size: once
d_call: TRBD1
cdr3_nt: TGTGCCAGCAGCTTGGAGGGACAGGGGACCTACAATGAGCAGTTCTTC
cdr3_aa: CASSLEGQGTYNEQFF

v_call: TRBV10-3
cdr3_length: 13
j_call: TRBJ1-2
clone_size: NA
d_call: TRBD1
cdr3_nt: TGTGCCATCAGAAGGGGGACAGACCATGGCTACACCTTC
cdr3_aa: CAIRRGTDHGYTF

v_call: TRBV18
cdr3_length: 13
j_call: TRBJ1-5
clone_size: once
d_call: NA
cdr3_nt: TGTGCCAGCTCCCCGGGCGGGGATCAGCCCCAGCATTTT
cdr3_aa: CASSPGGDQPQHF

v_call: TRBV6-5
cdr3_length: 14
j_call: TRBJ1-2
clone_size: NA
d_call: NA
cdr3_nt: TGTGCCAGCAGTCTTTACTCGTATGGGTATGGCTACACCTTC
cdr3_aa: CASSLYSYGYGYTF

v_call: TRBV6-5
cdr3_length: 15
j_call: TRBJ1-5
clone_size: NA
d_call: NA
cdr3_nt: TGTGCCAGCACCTCGACTCACTCGCGGAATCAGCCCCAGCATTTT
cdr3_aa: CASTSTHSRNQPQHF

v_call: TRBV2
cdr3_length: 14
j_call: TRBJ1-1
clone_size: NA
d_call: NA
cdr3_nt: TGTGCCAGCAGTGAGAGAGTCGTGGGCACTGAAGCTTTCTTT
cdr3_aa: CASSERVVGTEAFF

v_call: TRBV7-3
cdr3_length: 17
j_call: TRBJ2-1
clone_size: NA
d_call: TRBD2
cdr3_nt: TGTGCCAGCAGCGATGGGCCGACTAGCGGGGTGCGTGATGAGCAGTTCTTC
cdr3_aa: CASSDGPTSGVRDEQFF

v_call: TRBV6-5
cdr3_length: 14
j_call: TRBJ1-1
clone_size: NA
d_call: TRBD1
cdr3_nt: TGTGCCAGCAGTTACGACAGGGGCAACACTGAAGCTTTCTTT
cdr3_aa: CASSYDRGNTEAFF

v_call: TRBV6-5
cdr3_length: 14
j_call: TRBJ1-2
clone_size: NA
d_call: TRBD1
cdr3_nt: TGTGCCAGCAGGGAAGGGACAGGGCAAGGGGGCTACACCTTC
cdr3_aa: CASREGTGQGGYTF